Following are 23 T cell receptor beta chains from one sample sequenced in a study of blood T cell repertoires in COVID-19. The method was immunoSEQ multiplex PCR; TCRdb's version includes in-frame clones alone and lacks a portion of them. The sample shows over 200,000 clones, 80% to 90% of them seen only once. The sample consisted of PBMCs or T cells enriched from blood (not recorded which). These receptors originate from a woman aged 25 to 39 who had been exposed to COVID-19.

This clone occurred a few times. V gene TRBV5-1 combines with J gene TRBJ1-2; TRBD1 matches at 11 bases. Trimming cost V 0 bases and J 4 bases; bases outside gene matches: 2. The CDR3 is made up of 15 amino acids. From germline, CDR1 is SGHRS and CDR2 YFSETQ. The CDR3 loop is CASSLAGTGGYGYTF. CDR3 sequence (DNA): TGCGCCAGCAGCTTGGCCGGGACAGGGGGCTATGGCTACACCTTC.

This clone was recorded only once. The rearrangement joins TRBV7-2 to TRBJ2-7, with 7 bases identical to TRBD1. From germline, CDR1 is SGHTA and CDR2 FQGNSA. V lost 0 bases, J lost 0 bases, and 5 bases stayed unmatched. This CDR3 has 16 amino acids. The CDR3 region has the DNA TGTGCCAGCAGCTTAGCGCTGGGACAGAGCTCCTACGAGCAGTACTTC. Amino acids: CASSLALGQSSYEQYF.

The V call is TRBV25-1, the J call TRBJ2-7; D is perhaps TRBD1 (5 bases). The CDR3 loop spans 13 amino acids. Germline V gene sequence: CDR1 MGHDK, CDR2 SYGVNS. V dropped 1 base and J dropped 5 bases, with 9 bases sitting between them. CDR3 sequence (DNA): TGTGCCAGCAGTGAATGGGAAGGGGACGAGCAGTACTTC. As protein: CASSEWEGDEQYF.

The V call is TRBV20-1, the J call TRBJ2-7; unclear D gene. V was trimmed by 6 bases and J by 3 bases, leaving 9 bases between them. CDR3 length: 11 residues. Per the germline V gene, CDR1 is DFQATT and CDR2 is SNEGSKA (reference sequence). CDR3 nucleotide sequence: TGCAGTGCCCTAAACAGCTACGAGCAGTACTTC. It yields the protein CSALNSYEQYF.

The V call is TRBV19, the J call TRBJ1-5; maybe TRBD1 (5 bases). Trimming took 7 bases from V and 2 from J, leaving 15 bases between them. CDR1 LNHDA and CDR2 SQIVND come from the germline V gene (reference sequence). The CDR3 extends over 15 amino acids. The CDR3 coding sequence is TGTGCCAGTACCCCCCCAGGGTATGGCAATCAGCCCCAGCATTTT. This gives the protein CASTPPGYGNQPQHF.

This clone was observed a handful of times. CDR3 nucleotide sequence: TGTGCCAGCAGTTTACTAGCGGGAGGCGCCTACGAGCAGTACTTC. It is translated as CASSLLAGGAYEQYF. This sequence joins TRBV2 and TRBJ2-7; 12 nucleotides align to TRBD2. This CDR3 is built from 15 residues. The germline gives CDR1 SNHLY, CDR2 FYNNEI. The V gene end was trimmed by 5 bases and the J gene end by 2 bases; junction bases not matched to a gene: 4.

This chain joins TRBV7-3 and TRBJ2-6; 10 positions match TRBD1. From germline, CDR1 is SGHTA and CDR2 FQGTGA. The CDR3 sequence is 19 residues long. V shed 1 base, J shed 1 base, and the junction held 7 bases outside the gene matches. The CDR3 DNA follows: TGTGCCAGCAGCTTAAGGGGACAGGGGCGTGCGTCTGGGGCCAACGTCCTGACTTTC. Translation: CASSLRGQGRASGANVLTF.

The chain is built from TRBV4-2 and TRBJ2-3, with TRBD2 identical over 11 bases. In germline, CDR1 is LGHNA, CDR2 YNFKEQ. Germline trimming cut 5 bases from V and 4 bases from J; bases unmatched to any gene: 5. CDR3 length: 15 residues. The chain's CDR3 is CASSTTSGISDTQYF. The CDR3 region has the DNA TGTGCCAGCAGCACGACTAGCGGGATTTCAGATACGCAGTATTTT.

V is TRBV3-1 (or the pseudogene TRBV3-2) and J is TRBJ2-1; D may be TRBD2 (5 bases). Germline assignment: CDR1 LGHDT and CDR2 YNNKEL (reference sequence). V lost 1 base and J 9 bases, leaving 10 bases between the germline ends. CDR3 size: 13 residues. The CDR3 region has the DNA TGTGCCAGCAGCCAAGGAGCGGACCGTGAGCAGTTCTTC. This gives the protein CASSQGADREQFF.

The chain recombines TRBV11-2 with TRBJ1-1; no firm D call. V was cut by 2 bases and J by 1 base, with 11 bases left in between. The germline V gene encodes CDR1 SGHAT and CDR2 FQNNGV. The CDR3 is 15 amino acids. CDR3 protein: CASSLQVSGNTEAFF. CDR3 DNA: TGTGCCAGCAGCTTACAAGTCTCAGGGAACACTGAAGCTTTCTTT.

The CDR3 here is CASSIGGQLNQPQHF. The CDR3 DNA sequence: TGTGCCAGTAGTATAGGGGGACAGTTAAATCAGCCCCAGCATTTT. This chain uses TRBV19 with TRBJ1-5; the match to TRBD1 covers 7 bases. CDR1 LNHDA and CDR2 SQIVND come from the germline V gene (reference sequence). V lost 1 base to trimming and J lost 4 bases; unmatched junction nucleotides: 4. The CDR3 covers 15 residues.

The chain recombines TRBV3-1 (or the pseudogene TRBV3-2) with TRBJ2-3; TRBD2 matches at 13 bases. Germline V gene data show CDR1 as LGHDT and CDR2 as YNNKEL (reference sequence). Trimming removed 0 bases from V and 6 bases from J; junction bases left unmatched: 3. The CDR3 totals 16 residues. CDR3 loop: CASSQDTSGRVDTQYF. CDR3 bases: TGTGCCAGCAGCCAAGATACTAGCGGGAGGGTTGATACGCAGTATTTT.

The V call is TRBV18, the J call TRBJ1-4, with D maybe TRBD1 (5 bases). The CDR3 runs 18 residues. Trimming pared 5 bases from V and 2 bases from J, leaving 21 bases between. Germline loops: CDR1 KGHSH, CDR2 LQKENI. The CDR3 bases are TGTGCCAGCTCAGCAGGCGGGACTGTACGGCGGACTAATGAAAAACTGTTTTTT. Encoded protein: CASSAGGTVRRTNEKLFF.

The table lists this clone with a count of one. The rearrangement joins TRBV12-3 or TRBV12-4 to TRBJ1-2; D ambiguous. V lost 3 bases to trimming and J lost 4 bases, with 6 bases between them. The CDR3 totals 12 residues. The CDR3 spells CASSFSPYGYTF. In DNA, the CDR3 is TGTGCCAGCAGTTTTAGCCCCTATGGCTACACCTTC.

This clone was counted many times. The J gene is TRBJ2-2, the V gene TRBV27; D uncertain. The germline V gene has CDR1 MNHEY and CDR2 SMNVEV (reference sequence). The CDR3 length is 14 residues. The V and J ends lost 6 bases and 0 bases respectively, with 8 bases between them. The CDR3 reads CASRATANTGELFF. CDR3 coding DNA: TGTGCCAGCAGGGCTACAGCGAACACCGGGGAGCTGTTTTTT.

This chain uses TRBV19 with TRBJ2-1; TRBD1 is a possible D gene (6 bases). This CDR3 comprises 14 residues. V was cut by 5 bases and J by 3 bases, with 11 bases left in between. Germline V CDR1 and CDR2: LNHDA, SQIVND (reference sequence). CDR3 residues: CASSVPGHYNEQFF. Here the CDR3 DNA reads TGTGCCAGTAGTGTGCCGGGACACTACAATGAGCAGTTCTTC.

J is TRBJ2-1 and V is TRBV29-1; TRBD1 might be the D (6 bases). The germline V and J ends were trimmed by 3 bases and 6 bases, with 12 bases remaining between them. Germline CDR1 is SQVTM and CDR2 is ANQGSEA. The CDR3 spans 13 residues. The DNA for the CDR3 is TGCAGCGTTGAGGACAGACCTGGCAATGAGCAGTTCTTC. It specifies CSVEDRPGNEQFF.

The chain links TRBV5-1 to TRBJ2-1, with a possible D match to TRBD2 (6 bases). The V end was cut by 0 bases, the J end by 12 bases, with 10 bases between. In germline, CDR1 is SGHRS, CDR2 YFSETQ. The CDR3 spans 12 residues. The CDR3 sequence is CASSLGGGMQFF. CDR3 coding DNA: TGCGCCAGCAGCTTGGGAGGCGGGATGCAGTTCTTC.

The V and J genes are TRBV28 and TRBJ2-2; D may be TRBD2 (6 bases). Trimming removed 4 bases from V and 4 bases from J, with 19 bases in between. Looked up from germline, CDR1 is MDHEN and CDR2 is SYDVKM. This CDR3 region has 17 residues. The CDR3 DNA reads TGTGCCAGCAGTTCCCCCTTCGGGGGACTTTTCACCGGGGAGCTGTTTTTT. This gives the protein CASSSPFGGLFTGELFF.

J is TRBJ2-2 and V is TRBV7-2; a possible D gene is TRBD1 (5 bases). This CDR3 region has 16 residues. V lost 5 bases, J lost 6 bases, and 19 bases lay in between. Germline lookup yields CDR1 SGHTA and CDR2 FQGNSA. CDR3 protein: CASSPNAGSGSGELFF. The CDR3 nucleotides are TGTGCCAGCAGCCCAAACGCAGGGTCCGGGTCCGGGGAGCTGTTTTTT.

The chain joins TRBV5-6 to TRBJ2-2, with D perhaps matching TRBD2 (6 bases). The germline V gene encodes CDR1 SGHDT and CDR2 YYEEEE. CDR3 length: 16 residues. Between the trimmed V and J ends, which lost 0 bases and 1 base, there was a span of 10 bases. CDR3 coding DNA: TGTGCCAGCAGCTTGGGCCTAGCGCAGAACACCGGGGAGCTGTTTTTT. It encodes CASSLGLAQNTGELFF.

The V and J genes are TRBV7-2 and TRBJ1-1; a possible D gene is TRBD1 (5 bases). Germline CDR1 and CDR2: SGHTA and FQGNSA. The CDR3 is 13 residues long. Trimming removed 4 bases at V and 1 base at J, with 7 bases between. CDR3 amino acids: CASSSQANTEAFF. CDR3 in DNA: TGTGCCAGCAGCTCACAGGCGAACACTGAAGCTTTCTTT.

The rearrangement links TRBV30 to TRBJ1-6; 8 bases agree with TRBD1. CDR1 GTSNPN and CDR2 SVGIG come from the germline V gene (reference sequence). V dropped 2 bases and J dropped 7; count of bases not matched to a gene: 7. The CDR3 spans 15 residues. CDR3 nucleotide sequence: TGTGCCTGGAGTATGGGAGGACAGGGAAATTCACCCCTCCACTTT. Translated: CAWSMGGQGNSPLHF.